This T cell receptor beta chain was sequenced during a study of T cells in Graves' hyperthyroidism and ophthalmopathy. This clonotype was counted a few times. CDR3 length equals 16 residues. CDR1 is SGHKS and CDR2 is YYEKEE in the germline V gene (reference sequence). Trimming took off 0 bases at V and 5 bases at J, with 18 bases between the two ends. Template material for amplifying TCR beta CDR3 regions consisted of RNA transcripts. A set of HTBI primers served as the primers for a first-round RT-PCR of the TCR CDR3. TCRdb processed the multiplex PCR reads anew with MiXCR; each CDR3 protein has one entry. The table includes approximately 480,000 distinct CDR3 sequences, 20% to 25% detected once.

The clonotype comes from a man younger than 30 with Graves' hyperthyroidism. Sequenced material: blood. The chain joins TRBV5-5 to TRBJ2-7, with a tentative D call TRBD2 (6 bases). CDR3 bases: TGTGCCAGCAGCTTGGCAGGGAGGCGAGGTGTCCACGAGCAGTACTTC. It encodes CASSLAGRRGVHEQYF. The whole variable domain, remainder taken from reference TRBV5-5 and TRBJ2-7, is DAGVTQSPTHLIKTRGQQVTLRCSPISGHKSVSWYQQVLGQGPQFIFQYYEKEERGRGNFPDRFSARQFPNYSSELNVNALLLGDSALYLCASSLAGRRGVHEQYFGPGTRLTVT.